This T cell receptor (beta chain) was sequenced in a study of neurological immune-mediated disorders. This clonotype occurred many times. V was clipped by 0 bases and J by 0 bases, with 8 bases between them. This CDR3 comprises 15 residues. Germline CDR1 is MNHEY and CDR2 is SMNVEV (reference sequence). Each CDR3 protein is one row after TCRdb ran MiXCR on the 5' RACE reads. This sample has some 60,000 distinct CDR3 sequences, with around 2.3% found just once. V and J are TRBV27 and TRBJ1-1, with D uncertain. The receptor's source is a man aged 45 to 65 with multiple sclerosis. The sequenced sample was PBMCs. CDR3 coding DNA: TGTGCCAGCAGTTTATCGATAGGGATGAACACTGAAGCTTTCTTT. It yields the protein CASSLSIGMNTEAFF.